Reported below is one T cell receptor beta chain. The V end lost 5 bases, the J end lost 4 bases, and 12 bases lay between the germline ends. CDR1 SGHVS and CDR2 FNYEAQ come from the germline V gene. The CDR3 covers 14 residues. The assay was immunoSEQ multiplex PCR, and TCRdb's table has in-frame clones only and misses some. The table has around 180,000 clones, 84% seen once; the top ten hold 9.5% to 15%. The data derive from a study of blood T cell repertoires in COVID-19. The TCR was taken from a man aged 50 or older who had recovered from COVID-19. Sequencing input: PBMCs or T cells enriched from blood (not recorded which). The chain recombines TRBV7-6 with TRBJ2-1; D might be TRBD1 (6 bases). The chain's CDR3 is CASSHGQSYNEQFF. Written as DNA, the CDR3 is TGTGCCAGCAGCCACGGACAGTCATACAATGAGCAGTTCTTC. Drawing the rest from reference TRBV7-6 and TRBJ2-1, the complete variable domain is GAGVSQSPRYKVTKRGQDVALRCDPISGHVSLYWYRQALGQGPEFLTYFNYEAQQDKSGLPNDRFSAERPEGSISTLTIQRTEQRDSAMYRCASSHGQSYNEQFFGPGTRLTVL.